This is a list of T cell receptor beta chains from one sample in a study of vaccination and CD4 T cells after COVID-19. No antigen has been identified for these receptors. TCRdb independently ran MiXCR on the PCR reads; one entry per CDR3 protein. The sample carries about 30,000 distinct CDR3 sequences, around 60% recorded once. The sample in question was CD4+ T cells from blood, cultured in vitro, obtained after SARS-CoV-2 vaccination. All receptors come from a human donor who received a COVID-19 vaccine. CDR3s include the opening cysteine and the closing phenylalanine or tryptophan. D genes are given only for firm matches. Some rows mark clone size as missing; the rest say once, few, many or name a class of expanded clone.

V gene	J gene	clone size	D gene	CDR3 protein	CDR3 DNA
TRBV18	TRBJ1-4	NA	NA	CASSLYRGEKLFF	TGTGCCAGCTCACTCTATCGGGGGGAAAAACTGTTTTTT
TRBV5-4	TRBJ2-1	NA	TRBD2	CASSSQRGGLNEQFF	TGTGCCAGCAGCTCGCAGCGGGGGGGCCTCAATGAGCAGTTCTTC
TRBV20-1	TRBJ2-7	NA	TRBD1	CSAIRDRAYEQYF	TGCAGTGCTATCCGGGACAGGGCTTACGAGCAGTACTTC
TRBV6-1	TRBJ1-2	NA	TRBD1	CASRQPEGQGAVGYTF	TGTGCCAGCAGGCAACCGGAGGGACAGGGGGCGGTAGGCTACACCTTC
TRBV12-3/TRBV12-4	TRBJ1-1	once	TRBD1	CASSPSGTGANSEAFF	TGTGCCAGCAGTCCGTCCGGGACAGGGGCGAACTCTGAAGCTTTCTTT
TRBV2	TRBJ2-3	NA	TRBD2	CASTQGLAGADTQYF	TGTGCCAGCACCCAGGGACTAGCGGGGGCAGATACGCAGTATTTT
TRBV7-2	TRBJ2-7	few	TRBD2	CASSFRASLGSGGRRYEQYF	TGTGCCAGCAGCTTTCGCGCGTCTCTTGGTAGCGGGGGGCGTCGTTACGAGCAGTACTTC
TRBV2	TRBJ1-2	NA	TRBD1	CASNLQGTYGYTF	TGTGCCAGCAACCTACAGGGGACCTATGGCTACACCTTC
TRBV7-9	TRBJ1-1	NA	NA	CASSLAGTTEAFF	TGTGCCAGCAGCTTAGCGGGAACCACTGAAGCTTTCTTT
TRBV7-9	TRBJ2-2	few	TRBD2	CASSRGGTTGELFF	TGTGCCAGCTCGCGGGGGGGCACCACCGGGGAGCTGTTTTTT
TRBV7-9	TRBJ1-5	NA	NA	CASSLGGQPQHF	TGTGCCAGCAGCTTAGGCGGTCAGCCCCAGCATTTT
TRBV12-3/TRBV12-4	TRBJ1-1	few	NA	CASSSQVSGFTEAFF	TGTGCCAGCAGTTCGCAGGTTTCGGGGTTCACTGAAGCTTTCTTT
TRBV24-1	TRBJ1-6	few	NA	CATRVMAGDDSPLHF	TGTGCCACCAGGGTAATGGCAGGGGACGATTCACCCCTCCACTTT
TRBV2	TRBJ1-5	few	NA	CASRRDGNQPQHF	TGTGCCAGCAGGAGGGACGGAAATCAGCCCCAGCATTTT
TRBV10-3	TRBJ1-1	once	NA	CTISAPQGINMNTEAFF	TGTACCATCAGTGCACCTCAGGGGATTAACATGAACACTGAAGCTTTCTTT
TRBV28	TRBJ2-3	NA	NA	CASNWGADTQYF	TGTGCCAGCAATTGGGGTGCAGATACGCAGTATTTT
TRBV15	TRBJ2-1	NA	NA	CATSGSRVTRSSYNEQFF	TGTGCCACCAGCGGCTCAAGAGTGACCCGAAGCTCCTACAATGAGCAGTTCTTC
TRBV12-3/TRBV12-4	TRBJ1-2	NA	NA	CASSLGTGQAGYTF	TGTGCCAGCAGTTTAGGTACAGGGCAGGCCGGCTACACCTTC
TRBV6-5	TRBJ1-6	NA	NA	CASSYSKWGGDSPLHF	TGTGCCAGCAGTTACTCGAAGTGGGGGGGGGATTCACCCCTCCACTTT
TRBV4-2	TRBJ1-3	NA	NA	CASSQGVYRDSGNTIYF	TGTGCCAGCAGCCAAGGGGTCTACAGGGACTCTGGAAACACCATATATTTT
TRBV19	TRBJ1-2	NA	TRBD1	CASSIDPRQGPLYGYTF	TGTGCCAGTAGTATAGATCCGAGACAGGGCCCCCTCTATGGCTACACCTTC
TRBV19	TRBJ1-2	NA	TRBD1	CASSAAGTEVWGYTF	TGTGCCAGTAGTGCCGCCGGGACAGAGGTTTGGGGCTACACCTTC
TRBV2	TRBJ1-2	NA	TRBD1	CASSDLGTGGYGYTF	TGTGCCAGCAGTGATCTGGGGACAGGGGGGTATGGCTACACCTTC
TRBV29-1	TRBJ2-1	NA	TRBD2	CSVVPSGGHRYEQFF	TGCAGCGTTGTCCCCAGCGGGGGCCACAGGTATGAGCAGTTCTTC
TRBV20-1	TRBJ1-5	few	NA	CSARDLGGDSNQPQHF	TGCAGTGCTAGAGATCTTGGCGGCGATAGCAATCAGCCCCAGCATTTT
TRBV5-6	TRBJ1-2	NA	NA	CASSLPPNYGYTF	TGTGCCAGCAGCTTGCCCCCTAACTATGGCTACACCTTC
TRBV27	TRBJ1-1	few	NA	CASKGGPSPGEAFF	TGTGCCAGCAAGGGGGGGCCTTCCCCGGGTGAAGCTTTCTTT
TRBV5-4	TRBJ1-1	NA	TRBD1	CASSWNRGDTEAFF	TGTGCCAGCAGCTGGAACAGGGGGGACACTGAAGCTTTCTTT
TRBV19	TRBJ1-2	NA	NA	CASSNPRPNYGYTF	TGTGCCAGTAGTAATCCCCGGCCTAACTATGGCTACACCTTC
TRBV6-1	TRBJ1-2	NA	NA	CASTARGSIYGYTF	TGTGCCAGCACCGCTAGGGGATCAATTTATGGCTACACCTTC
TRBV7-2	TRBJ2-7	NA	NA	CASRGAYEQYF	TGTGCCAGCAGGGGCGCCTACGAGCAGTACTTC
TRBV30	TRBJ1-2	NA	NA	CAWSTRERIYGYTF	TGTGCCTGGAGTACCAGGGAACGAATATATGGCTACACCTTC
TRBV7-2	TRBJ1-1	few	NA	CASRPTTVNTEAFF	TGTGCCAGCAGACCTACTACAGTAAACACTGAAGCTTTCTTT
TRBV20-1	TRBJ1-3	NA	NA	CSAPATGSTIYF	TGCAGTGCCCCCGCGACCGGTTCCACCATATATTTT
TRBV7-9	TRBJ1-3	few	TRBD1	CASRFGTGDAGNTIYF	TGTGCCAGCAGGTTTGGGACAGGCGACGCTGGAAACACCATATATTTT
TRBV2	TRBJ1-6	NA	NA	CASSSTYNSPLHF	TGTGCCAGCAGTTCGACGTATAATTCACCCCTCCACTTT
TRBV5-4	TRBJ1-1	NA	NA	CASSWTTETEAFF	TGTGCCAGCAGCTGGACGACAGAGACTGAAGCTTTCTTT
TRBV7-9	TRBJ1-1	NA	NA	CASSFAAEAFF	TGTGCCAGCAGCTTCGCGGCTGAAGCTTTCTTT
TRBV24-1	TRBJ2-7	NA	TRBD2	CATSDPGRGSYEQYF	TGTGCCACCAGTGATCCTGGGAGGGGCTCCTACGAGCAGTACTTC
TRBV20-1	TRBJ2-1	NA	TRBD1	CSALGQFTYNEQFF	TGCAGTGCCCTGGGACAGTTCACCTACAATGAGCAGTTCTTC
TRBV6-2/TRBV6-3	TRBJ2-3	NA	TRBD2	CASSYDRMTSGGRTDTQYF	TGTGCCAGCAGTTACGACAGGATGACTAGCGGGGGCCGCACAGATACGCAGTATTTT
TRBV20-1	TRBJ1-5	NA	TRBD1	CSALSGTGGNQPQHF	TGCAGTGCTCTTAGCGGGACAGGGGGGAATCAGCCCCAGCATTTT
TRBV2	TRBJ2-3	NA	NA	CASSEATQAADTQYF	TGTGCCAGCAGTGAAGCGACGCAGGCGGCAGATACGCAGTATTTT
TRBV20-1	TRBJ2-3	NA	TRBD1	CSARDVTGRTDTQYF	TGCAGTGCTAGAGACGTGACAGGGCGCACAGATACGCAGTATTTT
TRBV24-1	TRBJ1-1	NA	NA	CATSDITWGTGSFF	NA
TRBV18	TRBJ1-6	NA	NA	CASSGTGNNSPLHF	TGTGCCAGCTCAGGCACAGGAAATAATTCACCCCTCCACTTT
TRBV19	TRBJ1-6	NA	NA	CASKASGENSPLHF	TGTGCCAGTAAGGCCTCCGGGGAGAATTCACCCCTCCACTTT
TRBV2	TRBJ2-5	few	NA	CASSEFTGRETQYF	TGTGCCAGCAGTGAATTTACAGGGAGGGAGACCCAGTACTTC